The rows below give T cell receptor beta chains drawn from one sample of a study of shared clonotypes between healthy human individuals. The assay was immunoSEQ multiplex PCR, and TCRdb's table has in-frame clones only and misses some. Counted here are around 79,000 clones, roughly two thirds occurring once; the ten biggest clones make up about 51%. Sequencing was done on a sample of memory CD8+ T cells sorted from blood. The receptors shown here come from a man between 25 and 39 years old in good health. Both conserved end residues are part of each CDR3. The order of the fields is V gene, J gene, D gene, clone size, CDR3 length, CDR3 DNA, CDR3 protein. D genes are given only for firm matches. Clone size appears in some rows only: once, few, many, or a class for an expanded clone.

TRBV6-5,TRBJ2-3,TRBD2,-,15,TGTGCCAGCAGCCTAAGCGGGAGTATCACAGATACGCAGTATTTT,CASSLSGSITDTQYF
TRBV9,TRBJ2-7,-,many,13,TGTGCCAGCTCCTCAGGGGGAGGGACCGAGCAGTACTTC,CASSSGGGTEQYF
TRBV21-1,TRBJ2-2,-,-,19,TGTGCCAGCAGTAAGAGGGGATTACAGGGGGCAGGTCGGACCGGGGAGCTGTTTTTT,CASSKRGLQGAGRTGELFF
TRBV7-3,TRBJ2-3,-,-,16,TGTGCCAGCAGCCCGTTCGCGGGACACCTCACAGATACGCAGTATTTT,CASSPFAGHLTDTQYF
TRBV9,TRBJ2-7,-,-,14,TGTGCCAGCAGCGTAGGAGGGGCCACCTACGAGCAGTACTTC,CASSVGGATYEQYF
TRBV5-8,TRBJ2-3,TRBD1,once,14,TGTGCCAGCAGCAATTGGACAGGAGTAGATACGCAGTATTTT,CASSNWTGVDTQYF
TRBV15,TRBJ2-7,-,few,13,TGTGCCACCAGCAGAGACTTATCCTACGAGCAGTACTTC,CATSRDLSYEQYF
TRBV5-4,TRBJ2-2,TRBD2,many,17,TGTGCCAGCAGCTTGCTTAGCGGGAGGGCCGACACCGGGGAGCTGTTTTTT,CASSLLSGRADTGELFF
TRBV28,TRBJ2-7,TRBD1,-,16,TGTGCCAGCAGTGGCAGGACAGGGAATGGCCTCTACGAGCAGTACTTC,CASSGRTGNGLYEQYF
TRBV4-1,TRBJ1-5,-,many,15,TGCGCCAGCAGCCAAGATCCAGGGTTAAGGGAACCCCAGCATTTT,CASSQDPGLREPQHF
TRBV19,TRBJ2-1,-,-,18,TGTGCCAGTAGTATAGGGGGGGGCCCGGGAGTATCCTACAATGAGCAGTTCTTC,CASSIGGGPGVSYNEQFF
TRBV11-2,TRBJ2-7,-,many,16,TGTGCCAGCAGCTTAAGGGTCGGGGGCGCGACCTACGAGCAGTACTTC,CASSLRVGGATYEQYF
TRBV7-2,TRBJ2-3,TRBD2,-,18,TGTGCCAGCAGCTTAGGGATTGGCGGGAGTGTTGGGTCAGATACGCAGTATTTT,CASSLGIGGSVGSDTQYF
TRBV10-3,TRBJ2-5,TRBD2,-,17,TGTGCCATCAGGGAGGCCGTGCTAGCGGGGCTCCAAGAGACCCAGTACTTC,CAIREAVLAGLQETQYF
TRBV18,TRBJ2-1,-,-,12,TGTGCCAGCTCTCCCACCGGTGATGAGCAGTTCTTC,CASSPTGDEQFF
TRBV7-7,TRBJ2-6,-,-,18,TGTGCCAGCAGCATGCATTTAGTGCCACAAAGTCGGGCCAACGTCCTGACTTTC,CASSMHLVPQSRANVLTF
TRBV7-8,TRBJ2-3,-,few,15,TGTGCCAGCAGCTTCCCTGGGGGTATGGGGGATACGCAGTATTTT,CASSFPGGMGDTQYF
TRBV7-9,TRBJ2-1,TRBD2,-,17,TGTGCCAGCAGCTCCGGACTAGCGGGTATCTCCTACAATGAGCAGTTCTTC,CASSSGLAGISYNEQFF
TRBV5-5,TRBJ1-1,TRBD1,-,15,TGTGCCAGCAGCTCGACCCCGGACAGGGTCGACGAAGCTTTCTTT,CASSSTPDRVDEAFF